This T cell receptor beta chain is from a study of spatial heterogeneity in lung cancer. Study-wide context: Within tumor regions, the number of TCR transcripts tracked closely with a T cell module score obtained from matched bulk RNA-seq.

The sample holds many counts of this clonotype. Its antigen is unknown. As an off-target read in a library built for alpha chains, this beta chain has a frequency of little significance. TCRdb re-called the 5' RACE reads through MiXCR, storing one row per CDR3 protein. The sample lists about 6,000 distinct CDR3 sequences, about 14% seen once, with 11% in the top ten. This CDR3 has 15 residues. The ends were cut back, 5 bases at V and 2 bases at J, with 12 bases in the middle. Germline CDR1 reads MDHEN; CDR2 reads SYDVKM. Study-level points and caveats: Within tumors, counts of expanded alpha and beta TCRs tracked tumor mutation counts.

The time point: sample taken at primary tumor resection. Samples were donated by 72 untreated early-stage non-small cell lung cancer patients. The J gene is TRBJ2-2, the V gene TRBV28; tentatively, D is TRBD2 (5 bases). The material was lung tumor tissue, obtained at surgery. This clonotype was obtained from a male donor with early-stage non-small cell lung cancer. The CDR3 sequence: CASSRTSTNTGELFF. CDR3 DNA sequence: TGTGCCAGCAGTCGGACTTCGACTAACACCGGGGAGCTGTTTTTT.